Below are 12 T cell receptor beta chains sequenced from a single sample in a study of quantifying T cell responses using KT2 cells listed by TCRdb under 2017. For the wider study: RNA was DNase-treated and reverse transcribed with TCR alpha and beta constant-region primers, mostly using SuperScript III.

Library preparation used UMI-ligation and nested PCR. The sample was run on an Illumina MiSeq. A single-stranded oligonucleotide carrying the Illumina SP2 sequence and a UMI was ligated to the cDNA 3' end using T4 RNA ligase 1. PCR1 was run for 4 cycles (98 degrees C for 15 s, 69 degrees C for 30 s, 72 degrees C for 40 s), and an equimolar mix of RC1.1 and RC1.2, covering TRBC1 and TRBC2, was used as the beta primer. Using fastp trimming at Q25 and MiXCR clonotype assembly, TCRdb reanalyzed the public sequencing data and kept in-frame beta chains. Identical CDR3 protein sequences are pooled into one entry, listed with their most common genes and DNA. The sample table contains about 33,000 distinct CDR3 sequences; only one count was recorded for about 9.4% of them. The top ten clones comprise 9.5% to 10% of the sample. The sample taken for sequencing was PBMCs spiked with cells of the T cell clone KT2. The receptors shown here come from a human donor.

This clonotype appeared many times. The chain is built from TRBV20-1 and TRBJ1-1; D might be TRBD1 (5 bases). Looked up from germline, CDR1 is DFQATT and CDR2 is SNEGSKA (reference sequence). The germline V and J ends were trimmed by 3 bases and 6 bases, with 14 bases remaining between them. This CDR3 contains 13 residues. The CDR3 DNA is TGCAGTGCTAGCCCAGGTATGGGGCCTGAAGCTTTCTTT. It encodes CSASPGMGPEAFF.

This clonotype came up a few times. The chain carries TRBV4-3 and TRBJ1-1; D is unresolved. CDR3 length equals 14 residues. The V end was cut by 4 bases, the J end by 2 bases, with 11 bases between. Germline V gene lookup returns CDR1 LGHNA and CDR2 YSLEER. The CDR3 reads CASSPLYRNTEAFF. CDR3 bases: TGCGCCAGCAGCCCACTCTACAGAAACACTGAAGCTTTCTTT.

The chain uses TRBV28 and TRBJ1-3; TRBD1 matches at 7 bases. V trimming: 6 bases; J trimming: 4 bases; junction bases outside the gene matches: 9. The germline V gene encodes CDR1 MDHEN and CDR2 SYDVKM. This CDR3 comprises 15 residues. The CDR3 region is CASRTNRGAGNTIYF. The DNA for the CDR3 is TGTGCCAGCAGAACCAACAGGGGAGCAGGAAACACCATATATTTT.

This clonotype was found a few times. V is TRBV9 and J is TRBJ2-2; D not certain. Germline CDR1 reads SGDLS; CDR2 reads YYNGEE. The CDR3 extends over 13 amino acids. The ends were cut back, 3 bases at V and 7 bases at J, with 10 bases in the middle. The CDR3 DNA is TGTGCCAGCAGCGCCTCAGTCGGCGGGGAGCTGTTTTTT. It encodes CASSASVGGELFF.

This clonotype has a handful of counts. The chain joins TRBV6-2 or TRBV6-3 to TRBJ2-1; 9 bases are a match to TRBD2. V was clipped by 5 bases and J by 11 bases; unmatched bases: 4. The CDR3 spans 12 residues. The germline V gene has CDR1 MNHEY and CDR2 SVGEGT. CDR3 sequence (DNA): TGTGCCAGCAGTCGAAGCGGGAGGCAGCAGTTCTTC. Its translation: CASSRSGRQQFF.

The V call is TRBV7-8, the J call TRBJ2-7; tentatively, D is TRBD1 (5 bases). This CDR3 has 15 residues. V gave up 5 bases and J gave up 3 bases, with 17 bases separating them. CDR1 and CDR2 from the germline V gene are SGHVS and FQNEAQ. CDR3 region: CASSEHGQGVYEQYF. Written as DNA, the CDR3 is TGTGCCAGCAGCGAACACGGACAAGGGGTCTACGAGCAGTACTTC. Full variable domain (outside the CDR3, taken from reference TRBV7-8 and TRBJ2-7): GAGVSQSPRYKVAKRGQDVALRCDPISGHVSLFWYQQALGQGPEFLTYFQNEAQLDKSGLPSDRFFAERPEGSVSTLKIQRTQQEDSAVYLCASSEHGQGVYEQYFGPGTRLTVT.

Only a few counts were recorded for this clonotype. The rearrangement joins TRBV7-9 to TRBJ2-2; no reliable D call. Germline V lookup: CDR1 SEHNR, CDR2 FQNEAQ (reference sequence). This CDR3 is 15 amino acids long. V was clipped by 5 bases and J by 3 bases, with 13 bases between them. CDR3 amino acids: CASSPRRLDTGELFF. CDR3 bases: TGTGCCAGCAGCCCACGTCGTTTGGACACCGGGGAGCTGTTTTTT.

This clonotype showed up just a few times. CDR3 loop: CASSQSIRSPLHF. The CDR3 bases are TGTGCCAGCAGCCAATCTATTCGTTCACCCCTCCACTTT. The J gene is TRBJ1-6, the V gene TRBV14; D not resolved. CDR1 and CDR2 from the germline V gene are SGHDN and FVKESK. V was trimmed by 2 bases and J by 9 bases, leaving 8 bases between them. CDR3 length equals 13 residues.

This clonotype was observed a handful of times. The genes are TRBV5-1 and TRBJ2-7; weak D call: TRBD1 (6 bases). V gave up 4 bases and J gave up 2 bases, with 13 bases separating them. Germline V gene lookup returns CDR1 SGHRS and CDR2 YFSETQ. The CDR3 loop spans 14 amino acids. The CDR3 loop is CASSLTGLPYEQYF. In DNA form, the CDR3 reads TGCGCCAGCAGCCTTACAGGGCTTCCCTACGAGCAGTACTTC.

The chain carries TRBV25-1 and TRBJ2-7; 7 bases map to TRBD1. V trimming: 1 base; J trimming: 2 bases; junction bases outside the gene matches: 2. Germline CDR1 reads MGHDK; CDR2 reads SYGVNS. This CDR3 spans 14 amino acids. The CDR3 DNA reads TGTGCCAGCAGTGAATGGGGACAGACCTACGAGCAGTACTTC. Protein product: CASSEWGQTYEQYF.

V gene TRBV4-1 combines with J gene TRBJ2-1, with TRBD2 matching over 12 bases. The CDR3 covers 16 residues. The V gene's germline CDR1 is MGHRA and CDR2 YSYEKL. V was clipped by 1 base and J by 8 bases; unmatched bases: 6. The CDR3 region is CASSQVLAGGPDEQFF. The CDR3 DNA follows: TGCGCCAGCAGCCAAGTCCTAGCGGGGGGGCCGGATGAGCAGTTCTTC.

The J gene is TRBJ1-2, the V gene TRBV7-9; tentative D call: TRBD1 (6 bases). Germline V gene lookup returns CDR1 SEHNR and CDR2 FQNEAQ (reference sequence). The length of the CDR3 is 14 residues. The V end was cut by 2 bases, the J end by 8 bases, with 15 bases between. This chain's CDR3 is CASSLISGQSGYTF. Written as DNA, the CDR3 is TGTGCCAGCAGCTTAATTAGTGGACAGAGCGGCTACACCTTC. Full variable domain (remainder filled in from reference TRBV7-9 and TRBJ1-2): DTGVSQNPRHKITKRGQNVTFRCDPISEHNRLYWYRQTLGQGPEFLTYFQNEAQLEKSRLLSDRFSAERPKGSFSTLEIQRTEQGDSAMYLCASSLISGQSGYTFGSGTRLTVV.